These T cell receptor beta chains were read from a single sample in a study of T-cell memory formation after mild COVID-19. TCRdb re-called the 5' RACE reads through MiXCR, storing one row per CDR3 protein. This sample has about 400,000 distinct CDR3 sequences, with approximately 25% found just once. Sequenced input: PBMCs or a T cell subset sorted from them (not recorded which). The receptors stem from an adult woman who had mild COVID-19 (a few samples of this study predate the infection). Cell type and time point are not known. The CDR3 runs from the conserved cysteine through the conserved F or W. The order of the fields is V gene, D gene, clone size, J gene, CDR3 protein, CDR3 DNA. D genes are given only for firm matches. Size is stated for part of the rows, as once, few or many counts, or as a class when the clone is expanded.

>TRBV4-1|.|.|TRBJ1-2
CASSQALVRGYGYTF
TGCGCCAGCAGCCAAGCCTTAGTGAGGGGCTATGGCTACACCTTC
>TRBV7-3|.|few|TRBJ2-6
CASSPSGGMPGANVLTF
TGTGCCAGCAGTCCATCAGGGGGGATGCCAGGGGCCAACGTCCTGACTTTC
>TRBV20-1|TRBD1|.|TRBJ2-7
CSARPGTAGYEQYF
TGCAGTGCTAGGCCCGGGACAGCCGGGTACGAGCAGTACTTC
>TRBV7-9|.|.|TRBJ2-7
CASSATVTYEQYF
TGTGCCAGCAGCGCGACGGTTACCTACGAGCAGTACTTC
>TRBV20-1|.|once|TRBJ2-7
CSATRGPLGEQYF
TGCAGTGCTACGCGGGGGCCGCTGGGCGAGCAGTACTTC
>TRBV5-1|.|.|TRBJ1-2
CASSLAQGEGYTF
TGCGCCAGCAGCTTGGCGCAGGGCGAAGGCTACACCTTC
>TRBV28|.|few|TRBJ2-7
CASNGTPTYEQYF
TGTGCCAGCAATGGGACTCCGACCTACGAGCAGTACTTC
>TRBV7-9|.|few|TRBJ2-7
CASSHPAGEQYF
TGTGCCAGCAGCCACCCTGCGGGGGAGCAGTACTTC
>TRBV7-9|TRBD1|few|TRBJ1-4
CASSPRQGAMEKLFF
TGTGCCAGCAGCCCCCGACAGGGGGCGATGGAAAAACTGTTTTTT
>TRBV18|.|many|TRBJ1-6
CASSREYNSPLHF
TGTGCCAGCTCACGGGAATATAATTCACCCCTCCACTTT
>TRBV4-2|TRBD2|many|TRBJ2-7
CASSQEGLAGTYEQYF
TGTGCCAGCAGCCAAGAGGGGCTAGCGGGGACCTACGAGCAGTACTTC
>TRBV5-1|.|large|TRBJ2-3
CASSLHLEGITDTQYF
TGCGCCAGCAGCTTACATCTCGAGGGGATAACAGATACGCAGTATTTT
>TRBV25-1|.|.|TRBJ2-1
CASSEEGGPYNEQFF
TGTGCCAGCAGTGAAGAGGGGGGACCCTACAATGAGCAGTTCTTC
>TRBV12-3/TRBV12-4|.|few|TRBJ1-2
CASSSWNGYTF
TGTGCCAGCAGTTCCTGGAATGGCTACACCTTC
>TRBV24-1|TRBD2|few|TRBJ2-3
CATLDGRTSTDTQYF
TGTGCCACCTTAGACGGGAGGACTAGCACAGATACGCAGTATTTT
>TRBV15|.|.|TRBJ2-7
CATSRWGENQDEQYF
TGTGCCACCAGCAGATGGGGGGAAAACCAAGACGAGCAGTACTTC
>TRBV12-3/TRBV12-4|.|few|TRBJ2-2
CASSLERLGTGELFF
TGTGCCAGCAGTTTAGAGCGTTTGGGTACCGGGGAGCTGTTTTTT
>TRBV5-1|.|.|TRBJ1-1
CASSGARGTEAFF
TGCGCCAGCAGCGGCGCCCGGGGCACTGAAGCTTTCTTT
>TRBV30|.|.|TRBJ2-5
CAWRDSKETQYF
TGTGCCTGGAGGGACAGCAAAGAGACCCAGTACTTC
>TRBV12-3/TRBV12-4|.|.|TRBJ2-5
CASSFTWPLAPRGETQYF
TGTGCCAGCAGTTTCACATGGCCACTAGCTCCCCGGGGAGAGACCCAGTACTTC
>TRBV5-1|.|.|TRBJ1-2
CASSLTGRGPYGYTF
TGCGCCAGCAGCCTGACAGGCCGAGGGCCTTATGGCTACACCTTC
>TRBV9|TRBD1|few|TRBJ1-2
CASSVGQGSYGYTF
TGTGCCAGCAGCGTAGGACAGGGCAGCTATGGCTACACCTTC
>TRBV20-1|TRBD2|few|TRBJ2-1
CSVSGRRRDEQFF
TGCAGCGTTAGCGGGAGAAGGAGGGATGAGCAGTTCTTC
>TRBV2|.|.|TRBJ1-3
CASSQAPPSSGNTIYF
TGTGCCAGCAGTCAAGCCCCGCCAAGCTCTGGAAACACCATATATTTT
>TRBV12-3/TRBV12-4|.|few|TRBJ2-1
CASNAGSYNEQFF
TGTGCCAGCAATGCTGGGTCCTACAATGAGCAGTTCTTC
>TRBV7-7|.|.|TRBJ2-7
CASSLTQVSVQYF
TGTGCTAGCAGCTTAACCCAGGTGTCGGTGCAGTACTTC
>TRBV7-9|.|.|TRBJ1-2
CASSTGAVLGYTF
TGTGCCAGCAGCACGGGGGCAGTTTTGGGCTACACCTTC
>TRBV29-1|.|few|TRBJ1-1
CSVERGYTEAFF
TGCAGCGTTGAAAGGGGGTACACTGAAGCTTTCTTT
>TRBV11-2|.|once|TRBJ2-1
CASSARSLGQFF
TGTGCCAGCAGCGCCAGATCCCTGGGGCAGTTCTTC
>TRBV12-3/TRBV12-4|.|.|TRBJ1-1
CASSSLTGGVTEAFF
TGTGCCAGCAGTTCTTTGACAGGAGGGGTCACTGAAGCTTTCTTT
>TRBV4-1|TRBD2|few|TRBJ2-4
CASSQLTGTRWRYF
TGCGCCAGCAGCCAATTAACCGGGACTAGATGGCGGTACTTC
>TRBV18|TRBD2|.|TRBJ2-3
CASSSRTSGGGDTQYF
TGTGCCAGCTCATCGAGGACTAGCGGGGGAGGCGATACGCAGTATTTT
>TRBV21-1|.|.|TRBJ2-1
CASSKGQVRTYNEQFF
TGTGCCAGCAGCAAAGGACAGGTCAGAACCTACAATGAGCAGTTCTTC
>TRBV7-9|TRBD2|few|TRBJ2-2
CASSLEGLAGRYSNTGELFF
TGTGCCAGCAGCTTAGAGGGCCTAGCGGGGCGCTACTCGAACACCGGGGAGCTGTTTTTT
>TRBV20-1|TRBD2|.|TRBJ2-5
CSAGGTSGRWTQYF
TGCAGTGCTGGTGGGACTAGCGGGAGATGGACCCAGTACTTC
>TRBV20-1|.|.|TRBJ2-1
CSAREGQGYYNEQFF
TGCAGTGCTAGAGAAGGTCAGGGGTACTACAATGAGCAGTTCTTC
>TRBV20-1|TRBD2|few|TRBJ2-3
CSARDLLAGGPGVTDTQYF
TGCAGTGCTAGAGATCTTCTAGCGGGAGGGCCTGGGGTCACAGATACGCAGTATTTT
>TRBV18|.|.|TRBJ2-5
CASSPSRTVQETQYF
TGTGCCAGCTCACCGTCTAGGACGGTCCAAGAGACCCAGTACTTC
>TRBV20-1|TRBD1|many|TRBJ1-1
CSARARDRGWSTEAFF
TGCAGTGCTAGAGCCCGGGACAGGGGATGGAGCACTGAAGCTTTCTTT
>TRBV19|.|many|TRBJ1-1
CASIPPGRPSGAFF
TGTGCCAGTATACCCCCGGGCCGACCTTCAGGAGCTTTCTTT
>TRBV5-8|.|.|TRBJ1-1
CASTLYREAAFF
TGTGCCAGCACCCTTTACAGGGAGGCAGCTTTCTTT
>TRBV5-1|.|.|TRBJ2-1
CASSYNRQEQFF
TGCGCCAGCAGTTATAACCGACAAGAGCAGTTCTTC
>TRBV7-2|.|few|TRBJ2-7
CASRSGGVGYEQYF
TGTGCCAGCCGTAGTGGAGGGGTGGGCTACGAGCAGTACTTC
>TRBV4-1|TRBD2|.|TRBJ2-3
CASSPQRGGSDTQYF
TGCGCCAGCAGCCCCCAGCGGGGGGGTTCAGATACGCAGTATTTT
>TRBV24-1|.|.|TRBJ2-7
CATRSARGNEQYF
TGTGCCACCAGATCCGCGCGAGGGAACGAGCAGTACTTC
>TRBV12-3/TRBV12-4|TRBD1|many|TRBJ1-5
CASSSDRAGQPQHF
TGTGCCAGCAGTTCGGACAGGGCGGGTCAGCCCCAGCATTTT
>TRBV6-5|TRBD1|many|TRBJ1-2
CASSRTGTVYGYTF
TGTGCCAGCAGTCGTACCGGGACAGTGTATGGCTACACCTTC
>TRBV3-1|TRBD1|.|TRBJ1-1
CASSPQGRLGNTEAFF
TGTGCCAGCAGCCCACAGGGGCGGCTTGGGAACACTGAAGCTTTCTTT
>TRBV25-1|.|.|TRBJ2-1
CASSEFGGTVSYNEQFF
TGTGCCAGCAGTGAATTTGGCGGGACCGTCTCCTACAATGAGCAGTTCTTC
>TRBV5-1|TRBD1|.|TRBJ2-7
CASSQGQGFAYEQYF
TGCGCCAGCAGCCAAGGACAGGGGTTTGCCTACGAGCAGTACTTC
>TRBV4-1|.|.|TRBJ2-3
CASSQGYGGGLADTQYF
TGCGCCAGCAGCCAAGGTTATGGGGGGGGCCTGGCAGATACGCAGTATTTT
>TRBV30|.|few|TRBJ2-7
CAWSVRLFYEQYF
TGTGCCTGGAGTGTACGTCTATTCTACGAGCAGTACTTC
>TRBV11-3|.|few|TRBJ2-3
CASSEGGARTDTQYF
TGTGCCAGCAGCGAAGGGGGGGCCCGGACAGATACGCAGTATTTT
>TRBV4-1|.|few|TRBJ1-5
CASSRRGVSNQPQHF
TGCGCCAGCAGCCGCCGCGGGGTCAGCAATCAGCCCCAGCATTTT
>TRBV5-1|TRBD2|.|TRBJ2-3
CASSLDSSGGDTQYF
TGCGCCAGCAGCTTGGACTCTAGCGGGGGAGATACGCAGTATTTT
>TRBV12-3/TRBV12-4|.|.|TRBJ2-1
CASSSGGRGVF
TGTGCCAGCAGTTCCGGCGGTAGGGGAGTCTTC
>TRBV27|.|.|TRBJ1-1
CASSLSQGSYTEAFF
TGTGCCAGCAGTTTATCCCAGGGATCCTACACTGAAGCTTTCTTT
>TRBV9|.|.|TRBJ1-1
CASSVNGGMNTEAFF
TGTGCCAGCAGCGTAAATGGGGGAATGAACACTGAAGCTTTCTTT
>TRBV6-6|TRBD1|.|TRBJ1-6
CASSYGRGLYSPLHF
TGTGCCAGCAGTTACGGCAGGGGGCTGTATTCACCCCTCCACTTT